These T cell receptor beta chains were read from a single sample in a study of spatial heterogeneity in lung cancer. Each CDR3 protein is one row after TCRdb ran MiXCR on the 5' RACE reads. This sample has approximately 92,000 distinct CDR3 sequences, with about 12% found just once. The specimen comprised PBMCs, sampled at surgery. Receptors were obtained from a male donor with early-stage non-small cell lung cancer. Both conserved end residues are part of each CDR3. A D gene is named only where the DNA matches it firmly. Clone size is given for some rows only: seen once, a few or many times, or a class if the clone is expanded.

-	TRBV29-1	TRBJ1-1	-	TGCAGCGGGGAACAGAACACTGAAGCTTTCTTT	CSGEQNTEAFF
-	TRBV28	TRBJ2-7	-	TGTGCCAGCAGTGGCTCCTACGAGCAGTACTTC	CASSGSYEQYF
TRBD2	TRBV7-2	TRBJ2-3	-	TGTGCCAGCAGCTTAGTTAGGCTAGCGGGGCCGACGAATGGTACGCAGTATTTT	CASSLVRLAGPTNGTQYF
-	TRBV19	TRBJ2-5	few	TGTGCCAGTAGTATCAGGGGAGAGACCCAGTACTTC	CASSIRGETQYF
-	TRBV20-1	TRBJ2-2	-	TGCAGTGCACCGGACTTAACCGGGGAGCTGTTTTTT	CSAPDLTGELFF
-	TRBV7-8	TRBJ1-2	-	TGTGCCAGCAGCTTAGCAGGGATTGTCGATGGCTACACCTTC	CASSLAGIVDGYTF
-	TRBV7-2	TRBJ1-1	-	TGTGCCAGCAGCTTTAAAGGTTCCGGGCAGATTGAAGCTTTCTTT	CASSFKGSGQIEAFF
TRBD2	TRBV20-1	TRBJ2-2	-	TGCAGTGCTAGGCTAGCGGGCAACACCGGGGAGCTGTTTTTT	CSARLAGNTGELFF
TRBD2	TRBV20-1	TRBJ2-2	-	TGCAGTGCCAATAGCGGGGCCCAGAACACCGGGGAGCTGTTTTTT	CSANSGAQNTGELFF
-	TRBV27	TRBJ2-5	many	TGTGCCAGCAGTTTCTCTGGGAGGTACCAAGAGACCCAGTACTTC	CASSFSGRYQETQYF
-	TRBV6-2/TRBV6-3	TRBJ1-5	-	TGTGCCAGCACTGAGGGGGGGATATATCAGCCCCAGCATTTT	CASTEGGIYQPQHF
TRBD1	TRBV12-3/TRBV12-4	TRBJ2-3	once	TGTGCCTCCACGACGACAGGGCGCACAGATACGCAGTATTTT	CASTTTGRTDTQYF
TRBD1	TRBV20-1	TRBJ2-7	-	TGCAGTGCTAGAGACGCGGGACAGGGGGCCTCCTACGAGCAGTACTTC	CSARDAGQGASYEQYF
-	TRBV5-1	TRBJ2-3	few	TGCGCCAGCAGCTTGGAACAGCCTAGCACAGATACGCAGTATTTT	CASSLEQPSTDTQYF
-	TRBV6-6	TRBJ2-5	many	TGTGCCAGCAGCCCCGCCGGGACTCCAAAGGCCCAGTACTTC	CASSPAGTPKAQYF
-	TRBV10-3	TRBJ2-7	few	TGTGCCATCAGTGAGTACTTATTGGGGGAGCAGTACTTC	CAISEYLLGEQYF
-	TRBV7-2	TRBJ1-1	few	TGTGCCAGCAGCTCCCAGGGGTTTAACACTGAAGCTTTCTTT	CASSSQGFNTEAFF
-	TRBV10-3	TRBJ2-3	-	TGTGCCAGTTTAGACCTCACAGATACGCAGTATTTT	CASLDLTDTQYF
-	TRBV7-6	TRBJ2-2	few	TGTGCCAGCAGCTTAGCGTCCCTCCCCGGGGAGCTGTTTTTT	CASSLASLPGELFF
TRBD2	TRBV20-1	TRBJ2-3	few	TGCAGTGCGGTACCGGGACTAGCGGGAGCAGGAGATACGCAGTATTTT	CSAVPGLAGAGDTQYF
TRBD1	TRBV5-1	TRBJ2-7	-	TGCGCCAGCAGCTTGGATACCGGGACAGACTCCTACGAGCAGTACTTC	CASSLDTGTDSYEQYF
TRBD1	TRBV18	TRBJ2-2	-	TGTGCCAGCTCACCGCGACAGGGGGCCACCGGGGAGCTGTTTTTT	CASSPRQGATGELFF
-	TRBV7-2	TRBJ2-4	-	TGTGCCAGCGGGGGTACCAAAAACATTCAGTACTTC	CASGGTKNIQYF
TRBD1	TRBV6-6	TRBJ2-7	-	TGTGCCAGCAGTTCACTTGACAGGGACTACGAGCAGTACTTC	CASSSLDRDYEQYF
-	TRBV6-2/TRBV6-3	TRBJ2-3	few	TGTGCCAGCAGCTACCCCAGGGTAAATACGCAGTATTTT	CASSYPRVNTQYF
-	TRBV7-2	TRBJ2-2	-	TGTGCCAGCAGCCTACCCGGGAGAAGCGGGGAGCTGTTTTTT	CASSLPGRSGELFF
TRBD1	TRBV3-1	TRBJ1-2	-	TGTGCCAGCAGCCTTCCGGGGGGACAGGGAGTTTTCACCTTC	CASSLPGGQGVFTF
-	TRBV7-9	TRBJ1-1	many	TGTGCCAGCAGCTTAGCCGGCAGGGAAGCTTTCTTT	CASSLAGREAFF
-	TRBV21-1	TRBJ2-2	few	TGTGCCAGGTCCAGGGAGGCCACCGGGGAGCTGTTTTTT	CARSREATGELFF
-	TRBV7-2	TRBJ2-6	few	TGTGCCAGCAGCTTACGGTACAGGGCTTCTGGGGCCAACGTCCTGACTTTC	CASSLRYRASGANVLTF
TRBD1	TRBV6-2/TRBV6-3	TRBJ1-4	few	TGTGCCAGCAAGATGGACAGGGATGAAAAACTGTTTTTT	CASKMDRDEKLFF
TRBD1	TRBV7-8	TRBJ2-4	many	TGTGCCAGCAGCCCCTGGACAGGGGGCAACATTCAGTACTTC	CASSPWTGGNIQYF
-	TRBV2	TRBJ2-5	many	TGTGCCAGCAGTGGGGCTCGACGGAACGAAGAGACCCAGTACTTC	CASSGARRNEETQYF
TRBD1	TRBV7-8	TRBJ1-2	-	TGTGCCAGCAGCTCCCAGGGGGGGGCAGGCGGCTACACCTTC	CASSSQGGAGGYTF
-	TRBV12-3/TRBV12-4	TRBJ2-1	-	TGTGCCAGCAGTTTAAGCAGGGGCACGTACAATGAGCAGTTCTTC	CASSLSRGTYNEQFF
-	TRBV29-1	TRBJ2-1	many	TGCAGCGTTGTGGGCCCCAGCAGGGATGAGCAGTTCTTC	CSVVGPSRDEQFF
-	TRBV28	TRBJ2-3	few	TGTGCCAGCAGCGCCGGGGGCGGGGAAACAGATACGCAGTATTTT	CASSAGGGETDTQYF
-	TRBV20-1	TRBJ1-3	few	TGCAGTGCTAAGGCTGGAAACACCATATATTTT	CSAKAGNTIYF
-	TRBV20-1	TRBJ2-7	many	TGCAGTGCCCTCCGGTCCCACGAGCAGTACTTC	CSALRSHEQYF
-	TRBV27	TRBJ2-3	few	TGTGCCAGCAGGACCCTGGGGACCGTGGGCAGGAGAGATACGCAGTATTTT	CASRTLGTVGRRDTQYF
-	TRBV24-1	TRBJ2-1	many	TGTGCCACCAGTGATCCGACTCTGGACAGAAAACAGTTCTTC	CATSDPTLDRKQFF
-	TRBV28	TRBJ2-1	-	TGTGCCAGCAGTCAGGGGTCGGTTCGGGAGCAGTTCTTC	CASSQGSVREQFF
-	TRBV12-3/TRBV12-4	TRBJ2-2	few	TGTGCCAGCAGTCCTAGCAGGGCCGGGGAGCTGTTTTTT	CASSPSRAGELFF
TRBD1	TRBV7-8	TRBJ1-6	-	TGTGCCAGCAGTGGTGGACAGGGGGCGATTTCACCCCTCCACTTT	CASSGGQGAISPLHF
TRBD1	TRBV29-1	TRBJ2-2	few	TGCAGCGTGGACAGGGGGCTGGAGAACACCGGGGAGCTGTTTTTT	CSVDRGLENTGELFF
TRBD1	TRBV28	TRBJ2-7	few	TGTGCCAGTAGCCCCCCCGGACAGGGATGGGGTTGGTACTTC	CASSPPGQGWGWYF
TRBD1	TRBV24-1	TRBJ2-3	many	TGTGCCACCAGTGATTTGGGCCAGGGGGAAGATACGCAGTATTTT	CATSDLGQGEDTQYF
-	TRBV18	TRBJ1-1	few	TGTGCCAGCTCACCGATGGCGATGAACACTGAAGCTTTCTTT	CASSPMAMNTEAFF
-	TRBV11-1	TRBJ2-7	many	TGTGCCAGCAGCTTGCGGACCGAGGGGTACGAGCAGTACTTC	CASSLRTEGYEQYF
TRBD2	TRBV7-9	TRBJ2-1	few	TGTGCCAGCAGCCTCCCCAGGACTAGCGACTACAATGAGCAGTTCTTC	CASSLPRTSDYNEQFF
-	TRBV9	TRBJ2-3	-	TGTGCCAGCAGTATAGAGGGAGCTCAGGGCGATACGCAGTATTTT	CASSIEGAQGDTQYF
TRBD1	TRBV12-3/TRBV12-4	TRBJ1-2	few	TGTGCCAGCAGTCCCCGGACAGGGGCTGGCTACACCTTC	CASSPRTGAGYTF
TRBD1	TRBV27	TRBJ1-6	few	TGTGCCAGCAGTTTATCGGGGACAGAAAGAAATTCACCCCTCCACTTT	CASSLSGTERNSPLHF